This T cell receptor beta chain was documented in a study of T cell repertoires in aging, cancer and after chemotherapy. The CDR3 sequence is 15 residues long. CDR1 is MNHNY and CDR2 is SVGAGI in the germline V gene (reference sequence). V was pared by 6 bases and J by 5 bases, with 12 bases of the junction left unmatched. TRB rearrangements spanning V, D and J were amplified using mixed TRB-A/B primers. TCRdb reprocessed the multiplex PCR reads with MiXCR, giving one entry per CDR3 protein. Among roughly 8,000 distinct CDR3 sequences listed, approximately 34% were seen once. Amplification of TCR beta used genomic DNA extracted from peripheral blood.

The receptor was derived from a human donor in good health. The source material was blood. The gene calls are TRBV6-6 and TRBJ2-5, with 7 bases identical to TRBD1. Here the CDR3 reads CASSGRQGIMETQYF. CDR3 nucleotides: TGTGCCAGCAGCGGACGACAGGGTATAATGGAGACCCAGTACTTC.